These T cell receptor beta chains were read from a single sample in a study of blood T cell repertoires in COVID-19. Repertoires were generated with immunoSEQ multiplex PCR, while TCRdb's copy carries only in-frame clones and drops some. The sample records around 160,000 clones, around four fifths being singletons. Sequencing used peripheral blood. The receptors were sampled from a middle-aged woman with active or convalescent COVID-19. Both conserved end residues are part of each CDR3. A D gene is named only where the DNA matches it firmly. Where a row states a size, it is once, few, many or the class of an expanded clone; other rows omit it.

j_gene: TRBJ1-1; abundance: .; v_gene: TRBV18; d_gene: TRBD1; CDR3aa: CASSPGQGETEAFF
j_gene: TRBJ2-3; abundance: .; v_gene: TRBV2; d_gene: TRBD1; CDR3aa: CASSWTGFFDTQYF
j_gene: TRBJ1-1; abundance: few; v_gene: TRBV28; d_gene: TRBD1; CDR3aa: CASSRIIRGLLPNTEAFF
j_gene: TRBJ2-7; abundance: .; v_gene: TRBV19; d_gene: TRBD1; CDR3aa: CASSVGTGGLFYEQYF
j_gene: TRBJ1-5; abundance: .; v_gene: TRBV6-5; d_gene: TRBD1; CDR3aa: CASRNRGRPNQPQHF
j_gene: TRBJ1-1; abundance: .; v_gene: TRBV11-2; d_gene: .; CDR3aa: CASSLVDMNTEAFF
j_gene: TRBJ1-2; abundance: .; v_gene: TRBV18; d_gene: .; CDR3aa: CASSSDYAGLGGYTF
j_gene: TRBJ1-1; abundance: many; v_gene: TRBV18; d_gene: TRBD1; CDR3aa: CASSHTGGTEAFF
j_gene: TRBJ1-6; abundance: .; v_gene: TRBV3-1/TRBV3-2; d_gene: .; CDR3aa: CASSQTVTNSPLHF
j_gene: TRBJ1-5; abundance: .; v_gene: TRBV28; d_gene: .; CDR3aa: CASSEGRSNQPQHF
j_gene: TRBJ1-1; abundance: .; v_gene: TRBV19; d_gene: .; CDR3aa: CASSQEGGGEAFF
j_gene: TRBJ2-2; abundance: .; v_gene: TRBV5-1; d_gene: .; CDR3aa: CASRWTPNTGELFF
j_gene: TRBJ2-7; abundance: .; v_gene: TRBV24-1; d_gene: .; CDR3aa: CATSDYQGYEQYF
j_gene: TRBJ2-2; abundance: .; v_gene: TRBV30; d_gene: .; CDR3aa: CAWSGATNTGELFF
j_gene: TRBJ2-1; abundance: .; v_gene: TRBV5-4; d_gene: .; CDR3aa: CASSLDDGVLRGNNEQFF
j_gene: TRBJ1-2; abundance: .; v_gene: TRBV29-1; d_gene: TRBD1; CDR3aa: CSANRQGDGYTF
j_gene: TRBJ2-6; abundance: .; v_gene: TRBV24-1; d_gene: .; CDR3aa: CATSETGSGANVLTF